These 7 T cell receptor beta chains came from one sample sequenced in a study of T-cell reconstitution after alpha-beta-depleted transplantation in children. Preparation of the TCRbeta library was carried out with unique molecular identifiers. TCRdb passed the PCR reads through MiXCR, listing each CDR3 protein once. This table holds 400,000 to 550,000 distinct CDR3 sequences, 10% found once. The specimen was PBMCs, collected before TCRalphabeta/CD19-depleted stem cell transplant. Every receptor here comes from a child between 2 and 9 years old with inherited bone marrow failure, due to receive a stem cell transplant.

This clonotype came up many times. V is TRBV20-1 and J is TRBJ2-7; D gene unclear. V was cut by 1 base and J by 4 bases, with 8 bases left in between. The CDR3 sequence is 12 residues long. Per germline, CDR1 DFQATT and CDR2 SNEGSKA (reference sequence). The CDR3 DNA reads as TGCAGTGCTAGAGCGAGAACATACGAGCAGTACTTC. This codes for CSARARTYEQYF.

This clonotype was observed many times. V and J are TRBV5-1 and TRBJ2-2; D might be TRBD2 (7 bases). V lost 2 bases and J 5 bases, leaving 22 bases between the germline ends. The CDR3 loop spans 18 amino acids. CDR1 SGHRS and CDR2 YFSETQ come from the germline V gene. The CDR3 DNA reads as TGCGCCAGCAGCTTTGGTTGGGGAGGGACAAGCCGAACCGGGGAGCTGTTTTTT. This gives the protein CASSFGWGGTSRTGELFF.

The chain has TRBV4-1 and TRBJ1-1; TRBD1 agrees at 11 bases. Germline CDR1 and CDR2: MGHRA and YSYEKL. This CDR3 region has 17 residues. The ends lost 2 bases at V and 4 bases at J; junction bases unmatched: 9. Here the CDR3 DNA reads TGCGCCAGCAGCCAACCCGGACAGGGGGCGAGGCTCACTGAAGCTTTCTTT. Encoded protein: CASSQPGQGARLTEAFF.

V is TRBV5-1 and J is TRBJ2-7, with 12 bases fitting TRBD2. This CDR3 is 17 amino acids long. V dropped 3 bases and J dropped 2; count of bases not matched to a gene: 9. Germline-derived CDR1 and CDR2 are SGHRS and YFSETQ. CDR3 sequence: CASSSGLAGSVTYEQYF. For the CDR3, the DNA is TGCGCCAGCAGCTCCGGACTAGCGGGATCCGTTACCTACGAGCAGTACTTC.

This clonotype was detected a few times. This chain connects TRBV19 to TRBJ2-5, with 10 bases aligning to TRBD1. V shed 0 bases and J 9 bases; nucleotides not matched to a gene: 10. From germline, CDR1 is LNHDA and CDR2 SQIVND (reference sequence). The CDR3 has 16 residues. Here the CDR3 reads CASSIEARQGAPAQYF. DNA for the CDR3: TGTGCCAGTAGTATAGAGGCCCGACAGGGGGCGCCGGCCCAGTACTTC.

This clonotype was detected only a few times. The J gene is TRBJ2-7, the V gene TRBV7-2; the match to TRBD2 covers 8 bases. V gave up 3 bases and J gave up 2 bases; unmatched junction bases: 6. CDR1 and CDR2 (germline): SGHTA, FQGNSA. The CDR3 contains 15 residues. Here the CDR3 reads CASSLWAGLAYEQYF. The CDR3 region has the DNA TGTGCCAGCAGCTTGTGGGCGGGACTAGCCTACGAGCAGTACTTC.

This clonotype was recorded many times. This chain connects TRBV7-9 to TRBJ2-7, with unresolved D. The germline V and J ends were trimmed by 4 bases and 5 bases, with 12 bases remaining between them. This CDR3 spans 13 amino acids. CDR1 SEHNR and CDR2 FQNEAQ come from the germline V gene (reference sequence). The CDR3 loop reads CASSSTYRHEQYF. The CDR3 nucleotides read TGTGCCAGCAGCTCAACCTATCGCCACGAGCAGTACTTC.